This is a list of T cell receptor beta chains from one sample in a study of cytomegalovirus exposure and HLA in healthy donors. Using immunoSEQ multiplex PCR, the repertoire was profiled, and TCRdb retains in-frame clones only, with some absent. The sample has over 130,000 clones, approximately 88% seen once. Source material: PBMCs. These receptors all come from a woman between 40 and 55 years old in good health and CMV-seronegative. CDR3s include the opening cysteine and the closing phenylalanine or tryptophan. Fields, in order: clone size, J gene, CDR3 length, V gene, D gene, CDR3 protein, CDR3 DNA. A D gene is named only where the DNA matches it firmly. Clone size appears in some rows only: once, few, many, or a class for an expanded clone.

>.|TRBJ1-1|14|TRBV7-2|.
CASSLETVYTEAFF
TGTGCCAGCAGCTTAGAGACAGTTTACACTGAAGCTTTCTTT
>.|TRBJ1-5|15|TRBV19|.
CASSLSIPGSQPQHF
TGTGCCAGTAGCCTTTCTATTCCTGGGAGTCAGCCCCAGCATTTT
>.|TRBJ1-4|15|TRBV6-6|TRBD1
CASIRGGQGSEKLFF
TGTGCCAGCATCAGGGGGGGACAGGGCTCTGAAAAACTGTTTTTT
>.|TRBJ1-5|14|TRBV28|.
CASSLGVSNQPQHF
TGTGCCAGCTCCCTCGGGGTGTCGAATCAGCCCCAGCATTTT
>.|TRBJ2-7|13|TRBV19|.
CASALGGTYEQYF
TGTGCCAGTGCCCTGGGGGGAACCTACGAGCAGTACTTC
>.|TRBJ2-5|14|TRBV27|.
CASRAELPQETQYF
TGTGCCAGCAGAGCGGAACTACCACAAGAGACCCAGTACTTC
>.|TRBJ2-7|13|TRBV2|TRBD1
CAMRQGVLDEQYF
TGTGCCATGAGACAGGGAGTATTGGACGAGCAGTACTTC
>.|TRBJ2-5|13|TRBV28|TRBD1
CASSLGQGETQYF
TGTGCCAGCAGTTTGGGACAGGGGGAGACCCAGTACTTC
>.|TRBJ1-6|15|TRBV6-5|.
CASSRTAPYNSPLHF
TGTGCCAGCAGCAGGACAGCGCCCTATAATTCACCCCTCCACTTT
>.|TRBJ2-5|14|TRBV5-1|.
CASSLGQGKETQYF
TGCGCCAGCAGCTTGGGGCAGGGTAAAGAGACCCAGTACTTC
>.|TRBJ1-2|16|TRBV13|TRBD1
CASSLEDRVKIYGYTF
TGTGCCAGCAGCTTAGAGGACAGGGTGAAGATCTATGGCTACACCTTC
>.|TRBJ1-2|15|TRBV28|TRBD1
CASSLHPGQGSGYTF
TGTGCCAGCAGTCTCCATCCGGGACAGGGTAGCGGCTACACCTTC
>once|TRBJ2-5|14|TRBV7-2|.
CASSSGLFQETQYF
TGTGCCAGCAGCTCGGGACTGTTCCAAGAGACCCAGTACTTC
>.|TRBJ1-2|13|TRBV27|.
CASSLSANYGYTF
TGTGCCAGCAGTTTAAGCGCTAACTATGGCTACACCTTC
>once|TRBJ2-5|13|TRBV29-1|.
CSARPSVRETQYF
TGCAGCGCGAGACCCTCAGTGAGGGAGACCCAGTACTTC
>.|TRBJ2-3|13|TRBV5-1|.
CASSLTGPDTQYF
TGCGCCAGCAGCTTGACAGGACCAGATACGCAGTATTTT
>.|TRBJ1-6|14|TRBV13|.
CASSLPDTNSPLHF
TGTGCCAGCAGCTTACCAGACACTAATTCACCCCTCCACTTT
>.|TRBJ2-5|15|TRBV4-1|TRBD1
CASSQGGQTQETQYF
TGCGCCAGCAGCCAAGGGGGACAGACCCAAGAGACCCAGTACTTC
>.|TRBJ2-3|12|TRBV7-9|.
CASSRETDTQYF
TGTGCCAGCAGCCGTGAGACAGATACGCAGTATTTT
>.|TRBJ2-7|14|TRBV7-2|TRBD2
CASSLGTSQREQYF
TGTGCCAGCAGCTTAGGGACTAGCCAAAGGGAGCAGTACTTC
>.|TRBJ1-6|15|TRBV5-1|TRBD1
CASRLQGGAESPLHF
TGCGCCAGCAGGCTACAGGGGGGCGCGGAATCACCCCTCCACTTT
>.|TRBJ2-2|16|TRBV28|TRBD1
CASSFPAQGMTGELFF
TGTGCCAGCAGCTTCCCCGCACAGGGGATGACCGGGGAGCTGTTTTTT
>.|TRBJ1-5|14|TRBV6-5|.
CASSTGWSNQPQHF
TGTGCCAGCAGTACAGGGTGGAGCAATCAGCCCCAGCATTTT
>once|TRBJ2-1|16|TRBV5-1|.
CASSSTGTGGVDEQFF
TGCGCCAGCAGCTCAACCGGGACTGGAGGCGTTGATGAGCAGTTCTTC
>.|TRBJ1-2|15|TRBV7-9|TRBD1
CSSSWGQGARYGYTF
TGTTCCAGCAGCTGGGGACAGGGGGCTCGCTATGGCTACACCTTC
>.|TRBJ2-7|15|TRBV6-5|.
CASSQPGLRSYEQYF
TGTGCCAGCAGCCAGCCGGGACTCCGCTCCTACGAGCAGTACTTC
>.|TRBJ2-7|16|TRBV7-2|.
CASSLVPREWMEEQYF
TGTGCCAGCAGCTTAGTCCCTCGGGAGTGGATGGAGGAGCAGTACTTC
>.|TRBJ2-3|12|TRBV27|.
CASSFGADTQYF
TGTGCCAGCAGTTTTGGTGCGGATACGCAGTATTTT
>once|TRBJ1-1|15|TRBV30|TRBD1
CAWSAGTGSTTEAFF
TGTGCCTGGAGTGCCGGGACAGGCTCGACCACTGAAGCTTTCTTT